This T cell receptor (beta chain) originates from a study of control samples from healthy donors and cancer patients. TCRdb's table, derived via immunoSEQ multiplex PCR, lists solely in-frame clones and lacks some. Of 140,000 or so clones in the sample, about 95% were seen once. What was sequenced was PBMCs. The sequence came from a man aged 60 to 75 with colorectal cancer.

The CDR3 nucleotides are TGTGCCAGCAGCGTAGGCCTTACTAGCGGGGAAGAGACCCAGTACTTC. Translated: CASSVGLTSGEETQYF. The J gene is TRBJ2-5, the V gene TRBV9; 10 nucleotides match TRBD2. The V and J ends lost 0 bases and 3 bases, in that order; junction bases with no gene match: 5. CDR1 SGDLS and CDR2 YYNGEE come from the germline V gene. CDR3 length equals 16 residues.